The source of this T cell receptor beta chain is a study of shared clonotypes between healthy human individuals. Study results and limitations: Non-shared clonotypes were found to have lower generation probabilities than the clonotypes that were shared by all four of the sorted-subset donors. Sharing across a handful of donors was seen in 4% to 6.5% of naive CD4 clonotypes. Larger estimated richness was generally recorded for naive subsets relative to memory subsets.

A remark on this clone: No antigen is known for it.

The CDR3 is 12 residues long. The germline CDR1 and CDR2 sequences are SGHDN and FVKESK. The V end lost 3 bases, the J end lost 4 bases, and 6 bases lay between the germline ends. Data came from immunoSEQ multiplex PCR; TCRdb stores just in-frame clones and leaves some out. Of roughly 2,000,000 clones in the sample, about 94% were seen once. CD8 cells classed as naive were CD45RO-negative and positively selected for CCR7, excluding terminally differentiated effector memory CD45RA+ cells. The sample was naive CD8+ T cells sorted from blood. The receptor comes from a man between 18 and 35 years old in good health. The chain has TRBV14 and TRBJ1-1; D remains ambiguous. CDR3: CASSHPGTEAFF. CDR3 nucleotides: TGTGCCAGCAGCCATCCGGGCACTGAAGCTTTCTTT.